A selection of T cell receptor beta chains follows, all from one sample in a study of identifying expanded T cells in peripheral blood. The repertoire was sequenced with immunoSEQ multiplex PCR; TCRdb's copy has only in-frame clones and lacks some. The sample records 85,000 to 90,000 clones, approximately 86% being singletons. The sequencing input was blood. All receptors derive from a person between 18 and 75 years old in good health. Each CDR3 is given with its conserved first and last residue. Each record gives: J gene, V gene, CDR3 protein.

TRBJ2-5,TRBV18,CASSPHQKETQYF
TRBJ2-2,TRBV7-9,CASSPPRDTGGELFF
TRBJ1-1,TRBV19,CASSPDRRELNTEAFF
TRBJ1-4,TRBV6-6,CASSWGTANEKLFF
TRBJ2-2,TRBV7-3,CASSLGLRAGLAGELFF
TRBJ2-2,TRBV7-2,CASSLGFPNTGELFF
TRBJ2-3,TRBV7-2,CASSIQGVSTDTQYF
TRBJ1-5,TRBV4-3,CASSQDSGSGYQPQHF
TRBJ1-1,TRBV7-9,CASSLVGGIGTEAFF
TRBJ1-2,TRBV7-8,CASSSKGYGTDFYGYTF
TRBJ2-1,TRBV9,CASSVYGTAYNEQFF
TRBJ2-7,TRBV5-4,CASSYDAVSSYEQYF
TRBJ2-2,TRBV18,CASSPRDRTNTGELFF
TRBJ2-1,TRBV5-6,CASSRFAGTVSYNEQFF
TRBJ2-5,TRBV7-9,CASSLLGQTETQYF
TRBJ2-2,TRBV6-1,CASSEGRNTGELFF
TRBJ2-7,TRBV11-2,CASSPGDGSYF
TRBJ2-7,TRBV11-3,CASSPNWYYEQYF
TRBJ1-1,TRBV7-2,CASSPRGGANTEAFF
TRBJ2-1,TRBV29-1,CSVESGASSYNEQFF
TRBJ2-2,TRBV7-8,CASSPFYRGNTGELFF
TRBJ2-7,TRBV15,CATSRDSGATYEQYF
TRBJ1-2,TRBV6-5,CASSLTGDGYTF
TRBJ2-4,TRBV7-2,CASSPRARVAKNIQYF
TRBJ2-2,TRBV30,CAWSGSAGGYGELFF
TRBJ1-1,TRBV18,CASSPRTLADTEAFF
TRBJ2-1,TRBV6-6,CASSYPAANEQFF
TRBJ2-3,TRBV7-3,CASSTGTDTQYF
TRBJ2-3,TRBV7-8,CASSASRRLLDKDTDTQYF
TRBJ1-1,TRBV9,CASSVRAMNTEAFF
TRBJ1-5,TRBV10-1,CASSEGTPTNQPQHF
TRBJ2-5,TRBV7-2,CASSPLPLRGSQETQYF
TRBJ1-5,TRBV6-4,CASSDRRGRNQPQHF
TRBJ1-2,TRBV10-3,CAISAQTGWGYTF
TRBJ2-5,TRBV18,CASSPTLGLAARSDQETQYF
TRBJ1-3,TRBV7-2,CASSFRVLSGNTIYF
TRBJ2-1,TRBV30,CAWSLKGTGGAEQFF
TRBJ2-7,TRBV30,CAWSTGQGANYEQYF
TRBJ1-5,TRBV6-5,CASSYPARPQHF
TRBJ2-2,TRBV19,CASSITEGRLFF
TRBJ2-7,TRBV19,CASTIGGDGPYEQYF
TRBJ2-5,TRBV6-6,CASSARDVETQYF
TRBJ1-1,TRBV30,CAWRRQGRTEAFF
TRBJ2-1,TRBV5-4,CASSLASAVSYNEQFF
TRBJ1-1,TRBV19,CASTLYTEAFF
TRBJ1-2,TRBV19,CASSIRGSGYTF
TRBJ1-2,TRBV28,CASSVILVEGYTF
TRBJ1-1,TRBV30,CAWSVTNTEAFF
TRBJ1-2,TRBV30,CAWSVSGKEIYGYTF
TRBJ1-4,TRBV30,CAWSIPTGTNEKLFF
TRBJ1-2,TRBV2,CASRQLTGNVF
TRBJ2-3,TRBV30,CAWSKASGGKTQYF
TRBJ1-3,TRBV5-1,CASRTSTGNVGNTIYF
TRBJ2-7,TRBV7-2,CASSRLQDYEQYF
TRBJ1-1,TRBV7-8,CASSLGPGYTEAFF